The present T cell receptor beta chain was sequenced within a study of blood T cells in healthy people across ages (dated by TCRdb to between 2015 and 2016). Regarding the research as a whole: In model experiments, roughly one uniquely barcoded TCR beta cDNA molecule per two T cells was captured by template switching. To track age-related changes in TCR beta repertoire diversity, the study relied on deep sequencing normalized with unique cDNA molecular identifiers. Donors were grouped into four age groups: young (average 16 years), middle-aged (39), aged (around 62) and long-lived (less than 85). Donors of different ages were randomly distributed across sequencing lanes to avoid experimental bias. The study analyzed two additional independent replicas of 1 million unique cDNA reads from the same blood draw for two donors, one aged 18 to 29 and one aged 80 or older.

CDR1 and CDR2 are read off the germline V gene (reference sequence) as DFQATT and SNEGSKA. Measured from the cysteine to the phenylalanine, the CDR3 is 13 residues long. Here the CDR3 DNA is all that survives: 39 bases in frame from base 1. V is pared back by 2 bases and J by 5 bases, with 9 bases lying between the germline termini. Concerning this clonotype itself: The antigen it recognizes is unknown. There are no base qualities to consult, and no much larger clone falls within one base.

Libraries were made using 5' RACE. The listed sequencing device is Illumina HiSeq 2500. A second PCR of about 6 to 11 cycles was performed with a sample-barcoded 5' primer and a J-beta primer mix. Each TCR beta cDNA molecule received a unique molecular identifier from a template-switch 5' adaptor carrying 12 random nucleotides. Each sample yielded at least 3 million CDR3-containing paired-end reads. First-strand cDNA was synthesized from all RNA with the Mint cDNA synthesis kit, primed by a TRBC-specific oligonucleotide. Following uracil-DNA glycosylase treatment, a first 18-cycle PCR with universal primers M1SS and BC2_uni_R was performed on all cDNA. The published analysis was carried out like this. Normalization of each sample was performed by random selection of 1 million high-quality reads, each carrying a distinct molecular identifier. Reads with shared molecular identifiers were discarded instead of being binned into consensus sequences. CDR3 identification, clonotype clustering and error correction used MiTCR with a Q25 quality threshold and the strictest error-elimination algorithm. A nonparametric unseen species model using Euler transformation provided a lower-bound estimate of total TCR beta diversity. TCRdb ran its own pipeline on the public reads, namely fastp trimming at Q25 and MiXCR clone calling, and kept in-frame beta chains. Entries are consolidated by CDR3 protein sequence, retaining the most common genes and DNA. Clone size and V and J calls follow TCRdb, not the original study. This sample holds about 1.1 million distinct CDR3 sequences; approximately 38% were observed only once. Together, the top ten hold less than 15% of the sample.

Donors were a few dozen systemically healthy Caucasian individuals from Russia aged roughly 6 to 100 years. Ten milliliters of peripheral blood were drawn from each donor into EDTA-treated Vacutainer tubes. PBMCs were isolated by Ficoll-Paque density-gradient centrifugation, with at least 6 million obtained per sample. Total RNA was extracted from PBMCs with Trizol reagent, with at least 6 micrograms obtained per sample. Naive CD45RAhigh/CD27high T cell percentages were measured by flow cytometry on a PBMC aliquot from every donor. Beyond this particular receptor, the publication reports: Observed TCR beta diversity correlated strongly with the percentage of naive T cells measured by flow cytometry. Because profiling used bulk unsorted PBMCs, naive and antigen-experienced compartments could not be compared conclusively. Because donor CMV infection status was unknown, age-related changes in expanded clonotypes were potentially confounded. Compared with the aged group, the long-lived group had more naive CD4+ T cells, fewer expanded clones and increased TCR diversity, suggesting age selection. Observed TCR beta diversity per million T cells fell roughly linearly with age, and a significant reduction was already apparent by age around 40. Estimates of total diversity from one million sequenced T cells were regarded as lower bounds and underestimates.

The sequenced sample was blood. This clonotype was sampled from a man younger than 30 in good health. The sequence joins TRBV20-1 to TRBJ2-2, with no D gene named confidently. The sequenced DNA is TGCAGTGCTAGATTTTACGGTACCGGGGAGCTGTTTTTT. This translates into CSARFYGTGELFF.